The entry below gives a single TCR beta chain sequence along with its context. This entry is derived from a study of blood T cell repertoires in COVID-19. Participant-given clinical history determined each cohort assignment. The assay was immunoSEQ multiplex PCR, and TCRdb's table has in-frame clones only and misses some. The repertoire holds some 300,000 clones, with just under 90% as singletons. Germline V gives CDR1 SEHNR, CDR2 FQNEAQ (reference sequence). After removal of 5 bases from V and 5 bases from J, the junction contained 6 bases not matched to a gene. The CDR3 totals 14 residues. V is TRBV7-9 and J is TRBJ2-1; 7 bases match TRBD1. The origin of this receptor is a woman aged 50 to 65 who had been exposed to COVID-19. The material sequenced was PBMCs or T cells enriched from blood (not recorded which). The CDR3 is CASSPPDRNNEQFF. In nucleotides, the CDR3 is TGTGCCAGCAGCCCCCCGGACAGGAACAATGAGCAGTTCTTC.